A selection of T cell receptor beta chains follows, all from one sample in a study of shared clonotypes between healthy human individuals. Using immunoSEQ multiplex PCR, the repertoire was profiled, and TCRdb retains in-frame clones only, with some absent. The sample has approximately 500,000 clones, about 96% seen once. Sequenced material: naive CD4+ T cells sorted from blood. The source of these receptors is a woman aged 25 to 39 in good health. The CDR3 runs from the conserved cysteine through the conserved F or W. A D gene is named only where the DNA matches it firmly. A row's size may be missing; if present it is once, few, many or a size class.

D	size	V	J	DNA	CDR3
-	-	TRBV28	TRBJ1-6	TGTGCCAGCACCCTCTTGGATTCACCCCTCCACTTT	CASTLLDSPLHF
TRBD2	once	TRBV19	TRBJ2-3	TGTGCCAGTAGTCCTAGCGGGAGGGCTAGGGTTGCAGATACGCAGTATTTT	CASSPSGRARVADTQYF
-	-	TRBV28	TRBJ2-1	TGTGCCAGCAGTACCCCGGACTTTGGTGAGCAGTTCTTC	CASSTPDFGEQFF
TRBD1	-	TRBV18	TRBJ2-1	TGTGCCAGCTCACCTGCGGACAGGGACAATGAGCAGTTCTTC	CASSPADRDNEQFF
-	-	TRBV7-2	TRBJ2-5	TGTGCCAGCAGCAACCGACAGCAACCAGTACGGGGTGAGACCCAGTACTTC	CASSNRQQPVRGETQYF
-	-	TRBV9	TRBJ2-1	TGTGCCAGCAGCGTAGACAGTTACAATGAGCAGTTCTTC	CASSVDSYNEQFF
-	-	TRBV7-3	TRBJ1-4	TGTGCCAGCAGCTTATCGGACGATAATGAAAAACTGTTTTTT	CASSLSDDNEKLFF
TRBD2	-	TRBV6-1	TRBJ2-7	TGTGCCAGCAGTGCGGGAGGGGGGGATGTCTACGAGCAGTACTTC	CASSAGGGDVYEQYF
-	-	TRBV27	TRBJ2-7	TGTGCCAGCAGTTTAGGGATAGCGGAGCTCTACGAGCAGTACTTC	CASSLGIAELYEQYF
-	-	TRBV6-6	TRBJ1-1	TGTGCCAGCAGTTTACAGGGGAACACTGAAGCTTTCTTT	CASSLQGNTEAFF
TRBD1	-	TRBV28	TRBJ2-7	TGTGCCAGCAGTTTTGCGTGGACAGGACTCTACGAGCAGTACTTC	CASSFAWTGLYEQYF
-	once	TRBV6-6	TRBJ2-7	TGTGCCAGCAGTTCCGGGGCCTGGACCGCGTCAAACCCGGACTTC	CASSSGAWTASNPDF
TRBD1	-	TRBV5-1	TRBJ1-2	TGCGCCAGCAGCAGGGACAGGTATGGCTACACCTTC	CASSRDRYGYTF
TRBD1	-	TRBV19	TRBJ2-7	TGTGCCAGTAGTACTCCGGACAGGGTCTACGAGCAGTACTTC	CASSTPDRVYEQYF
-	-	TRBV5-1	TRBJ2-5	TGCGCCAGCAGCCCCGTCCAGGGGGGGGAGACCCAGTACTTC	CASSPVQGGETQYF
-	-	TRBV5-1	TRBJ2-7	TGCGCCAGCAGCTTGGCCGCAGGGGCGCGTTCCTACGAGCAGTACTTC	CASSLAAGARSYEQYF